This T cell receptor beta chain was retrieved from a study of T cells in Graves' hyperthyroidism and ophthalmopathy. Study overall: Prior to any treatment, at the point of initial diagnosis, peripheral blood was collected.

Overall study findings and caveats: A 13 V-J signature model discriminated ophthalmopathy versus stable hyperthyroidism. Ophthalmopathy was identified by the model a median about 6.4 months ahead of onset.

It was RNA transcripts that yielded the amplified TCR beta CDR3 regions. The primer set for the first-round RT-PCR of the TCR CDR3 was HTBI. TCRdb redid the calling of the multiplex PCR reads with MiXCR, one entry per CDR3 protein. The profile shows some 510,000 distinct CDR3 sequences, around 21% of them singletons. Uncontrolled infections, other autoimmune diseases, pregnancy or lactation led to exclusion of patients. Note on this clonotype: Antigen: not known.

Trimming removed 0 bases from V and 1 base from J, with 22 bases in between. The germline CDR1 and CDR2 sequences are SGHTA and FQGNSA. The CDR3 is made up of 19 amino acids. The sequence derives from a man aged 18 to 29 with Graves' hyperthyroidism. The sample taken for sequencing was blood. The chain joins TRBV7-2 to TRBJ2-7; tentatively, D is TRBD1 (6 bases). The DNA for the CDR3 is TGTGCCAGCAGCTTAGCCCTACCCTGGACAGCCGAGAGGTCCTACGAGCAGTACTTC. Translation gives CASSLALPWTAERSYEQYF.